This TCR beta chain was captured in a study of OX40 agonist ivuxolimab in advanced cancers. The CDR3 covers 15 residues. Germline trimming cut 6 bases from V and 3 bases from J; bases unmatched to any gene: 5. Germline loops: CDR1 ENHRY, CDR2 SYGVKD. Only in-frame clones appear in the TCRdb table, and some are missing; sequencing was by immunoSEQ multiplex PCR. The repertoire consists of roughly 71,000 clones, with 75% to 85% occurring once and the leading ten covering around 1.5%. The rearrangement uses TRBV10-3 and TRBJ1-3, with TRBD1 matching 10 bases. The clonotype was recovered from an adult with an advanced solid tumor such as melanoma, head and neck, liver or kidney cancer. The source material was CD4+ or CD8+ T cells sorted from blood, sampled in a trial of the OX40 agonist ivuxolimab. CDR3: CAIRAGTGDGNTIYF. In DNA form, the CDR3 reads TGTGCCATCAGGGCCGGGACAGGGGATGGAAACACCATATATTTT.